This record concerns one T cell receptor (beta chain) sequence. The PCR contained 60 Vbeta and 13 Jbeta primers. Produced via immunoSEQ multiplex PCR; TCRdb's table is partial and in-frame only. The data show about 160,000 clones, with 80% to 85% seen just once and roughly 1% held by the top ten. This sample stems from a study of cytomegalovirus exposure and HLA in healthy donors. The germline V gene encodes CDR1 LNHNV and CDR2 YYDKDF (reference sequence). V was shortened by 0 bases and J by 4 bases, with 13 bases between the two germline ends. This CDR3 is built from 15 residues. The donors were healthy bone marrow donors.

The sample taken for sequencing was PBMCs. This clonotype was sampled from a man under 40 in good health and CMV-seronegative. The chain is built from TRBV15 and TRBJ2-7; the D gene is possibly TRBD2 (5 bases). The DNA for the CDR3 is TGTGCCACCAGCAGAGATCAGGAGGCCAAATACGAGCAGTACTTC. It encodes CATSRDQEAKYEQYF.